This TCR beta chain comes out of a study of T cell responses to AZD1222 COVID-19 vaccine. Profiled with immunoSEQ multiplex PCR; TCRdb holds only in-frame clones, not every one. Among more than 110,000 clones, roughly 90% were seen once, and the ten largest hold roughly 3.1%. The CDR3 extends over 14 amino acids. Germline V gives CDR1 MNHEY, CDR2 SVGAGI. The V and J ends lost 0 bases and 1 base respectively, with 7 bases between them. Comment on this clone: Its specificity is not known. Other DNA sequences in the sample encode the same CDR3.

General study points: Repertoire sampling was restricted to post-peak T cell response timepoints. Donors were largely white British and mainly female; clonal diversity was possibly underestimated.

This chain uses TRBV6-5 with TRBJ2-7, with TRBD1 as a possible D gene (5 bases). The sequencing here drew on peripheral blood, taken on day 0 of AZD1222 vaccination. The receptor was isolated from an adult in good health. The CDR3 loop is CASSYSQGSYEQYF. CDR3 in DNA: TGTGCCAGCAGTTACTCGCAGGGATCCTACGAGCAGTACTTC.